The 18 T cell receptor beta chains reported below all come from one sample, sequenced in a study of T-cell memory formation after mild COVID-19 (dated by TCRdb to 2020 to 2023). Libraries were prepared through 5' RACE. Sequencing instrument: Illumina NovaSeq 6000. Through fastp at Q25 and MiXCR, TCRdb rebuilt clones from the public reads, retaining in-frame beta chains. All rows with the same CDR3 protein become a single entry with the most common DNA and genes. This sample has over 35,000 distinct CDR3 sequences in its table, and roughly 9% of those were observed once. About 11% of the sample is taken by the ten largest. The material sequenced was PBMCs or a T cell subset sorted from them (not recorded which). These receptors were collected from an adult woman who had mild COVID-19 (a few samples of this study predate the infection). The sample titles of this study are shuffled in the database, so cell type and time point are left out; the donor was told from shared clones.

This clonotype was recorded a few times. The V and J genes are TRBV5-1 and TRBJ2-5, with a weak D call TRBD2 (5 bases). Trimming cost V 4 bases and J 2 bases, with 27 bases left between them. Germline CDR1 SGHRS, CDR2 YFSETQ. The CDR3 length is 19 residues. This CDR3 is CASSRSRGLFGNMQETQYF. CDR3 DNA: TGCGCCAGCAGCCGATCCCGCGGACTGTTTGGGAATATGCAAGAGACCCAGTACTTC.

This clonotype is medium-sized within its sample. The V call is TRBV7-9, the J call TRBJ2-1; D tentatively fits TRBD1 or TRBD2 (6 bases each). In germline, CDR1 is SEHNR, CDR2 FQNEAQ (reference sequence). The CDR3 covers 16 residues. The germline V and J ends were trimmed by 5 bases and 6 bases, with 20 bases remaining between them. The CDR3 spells CASSPSWQGRGNEQFF. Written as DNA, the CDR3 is TGTGCCAGCAGCCCAAGTTGGCAGGGGCGGGGCAATGAGCAGTTCTTC.

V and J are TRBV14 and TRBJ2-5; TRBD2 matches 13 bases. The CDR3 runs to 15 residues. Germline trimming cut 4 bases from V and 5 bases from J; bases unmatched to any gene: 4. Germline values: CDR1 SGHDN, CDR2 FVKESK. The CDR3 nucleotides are TGTGCCAGCAGCCCCGGGACTAGCGGGAAGGAGACCCAGTACTTC. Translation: CASSPGTSGKETQYF.

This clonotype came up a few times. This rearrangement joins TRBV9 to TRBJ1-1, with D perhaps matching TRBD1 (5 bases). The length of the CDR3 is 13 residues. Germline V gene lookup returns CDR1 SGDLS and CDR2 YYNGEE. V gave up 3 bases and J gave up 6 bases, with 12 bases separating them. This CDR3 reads CASSAGVGPEAFF. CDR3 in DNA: TGTGCCAGCAGCGCTGGAGTGGGGCCTGAAGCTTTCTTT.

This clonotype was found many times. Here the CDR3 reads CASSYPDRGLNTEAFF. The DNA for the CDR3 is TGTGCCAGCAGTTACCCGGACAGGGGTCTGAACACTGAAGCTTTCTTT. V and J are TRBV6-6 and TRBJ1-1; 9 nucleotides match TRBD1. The CDR3 has 16 residues. Germline V gives CDR1 MNHNY, CDR2 SVGAGI (reference sequence). The J segment lost 0 bases and the V segment lost 2 bases, leaving 4 bases of the junction unmatched.

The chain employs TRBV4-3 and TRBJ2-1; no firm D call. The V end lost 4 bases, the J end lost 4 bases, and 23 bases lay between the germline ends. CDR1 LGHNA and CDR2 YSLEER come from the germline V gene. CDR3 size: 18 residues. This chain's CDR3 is CASSPQKGTGRLYNEQFF. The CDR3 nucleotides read TGCGCCAGCAGCCCCCAGAAGGGCACTGGTCGTTTGTACAATGAGCAGTTCTTC.

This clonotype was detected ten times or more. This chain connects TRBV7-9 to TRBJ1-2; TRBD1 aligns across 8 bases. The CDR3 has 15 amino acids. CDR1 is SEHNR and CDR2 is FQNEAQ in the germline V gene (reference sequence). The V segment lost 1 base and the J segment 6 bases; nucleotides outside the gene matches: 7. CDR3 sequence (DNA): TGTGCCAGCAGCTTAGACCAAGCAGGGGGCAATGGCTACACCTTC. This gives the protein CASSLDQAGGNGYTF.

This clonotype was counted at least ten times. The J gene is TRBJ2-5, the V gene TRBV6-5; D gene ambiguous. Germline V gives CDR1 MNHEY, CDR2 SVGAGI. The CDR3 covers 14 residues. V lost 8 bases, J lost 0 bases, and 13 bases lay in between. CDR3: CASARRSNQETQYF. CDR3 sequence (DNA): TGTGCCAGCGCTAGGCGGTCAAACCAAGAGACCCAGTACTTC.

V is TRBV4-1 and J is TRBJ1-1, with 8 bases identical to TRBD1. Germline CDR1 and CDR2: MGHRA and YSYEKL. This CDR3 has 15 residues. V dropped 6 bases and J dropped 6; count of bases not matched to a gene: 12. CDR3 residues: CASRHDTGGDAEAFF. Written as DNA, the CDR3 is TGCGCCAGCAGACACGATACAGGGGGGGACGCTGAAGCTTTCTTT.

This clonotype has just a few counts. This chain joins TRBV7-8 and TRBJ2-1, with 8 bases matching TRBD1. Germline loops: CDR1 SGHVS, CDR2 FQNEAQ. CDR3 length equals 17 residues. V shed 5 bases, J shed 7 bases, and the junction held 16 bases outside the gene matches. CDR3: CASSANPGTGLKNEQFF. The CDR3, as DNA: TGTGCCAGCAGCGCGAACCCCGGGACAGGCTTGAAGAATGAGCAGTTCTTC.

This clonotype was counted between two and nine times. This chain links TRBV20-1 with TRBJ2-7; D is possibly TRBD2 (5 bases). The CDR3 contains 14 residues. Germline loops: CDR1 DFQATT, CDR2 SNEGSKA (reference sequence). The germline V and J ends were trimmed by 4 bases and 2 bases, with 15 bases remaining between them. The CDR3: CSATPLRRTYEQYF. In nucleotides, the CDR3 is TGCAGTGCTACCCCCCTGAGGAGGACCTACGAGCAGTACTTC.

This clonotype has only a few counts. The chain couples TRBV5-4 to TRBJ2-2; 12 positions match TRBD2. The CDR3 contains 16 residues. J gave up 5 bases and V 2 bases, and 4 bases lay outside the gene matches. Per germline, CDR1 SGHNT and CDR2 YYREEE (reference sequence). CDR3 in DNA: TGTGCCAGCAGCTTTGTGGGACTAGCGGGTACCGGGGAGCTGTTTTTT. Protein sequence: CASSFVGLAGTGELFF.

The CDR3 nucleotides read TGCGCCAGCAAGCCAGGGGGCACTGAAGCTTTCTTT. Translated, it gives CASKPGGTEAFF. V usage is TRBV10-2 and J usage is TRBJ1-1, with 7 bases fitting TRBD1. The junction had 3 bases not matched to a gene; V was cut back by 7 bases and J by 4 bases. The CDR3 consists of 12 residues. CDR1 and CDR2 from the germline V gene are WSHSY and SAAADI.

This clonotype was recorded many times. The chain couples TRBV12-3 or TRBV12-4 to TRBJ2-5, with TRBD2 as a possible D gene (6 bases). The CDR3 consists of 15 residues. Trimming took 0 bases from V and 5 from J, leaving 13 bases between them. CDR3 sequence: CASSLAGGKRETQYF. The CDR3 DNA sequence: TGTGCCAGCAGTTTAGCGGGAGGAAAGAGGGAGACCCAGTACTTC.

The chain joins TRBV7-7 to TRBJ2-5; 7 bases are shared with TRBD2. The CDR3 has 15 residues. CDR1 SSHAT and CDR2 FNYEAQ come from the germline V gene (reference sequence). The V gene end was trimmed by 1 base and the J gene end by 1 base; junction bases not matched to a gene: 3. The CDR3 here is CASSLGRGVQETQYF. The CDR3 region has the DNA TGTGCCAGCAGCTTAGGTCGGGGGGTCCAAGAGACCCAGTACTTC.

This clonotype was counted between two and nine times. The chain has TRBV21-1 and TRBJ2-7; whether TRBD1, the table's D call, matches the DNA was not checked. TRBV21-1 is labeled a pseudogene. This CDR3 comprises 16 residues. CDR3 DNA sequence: TGTGCCAGCAGCAAAGAGACCGGGAACACGTCCTACGAGCAGTACTTC. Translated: CASSKETGNTSYEQYF.

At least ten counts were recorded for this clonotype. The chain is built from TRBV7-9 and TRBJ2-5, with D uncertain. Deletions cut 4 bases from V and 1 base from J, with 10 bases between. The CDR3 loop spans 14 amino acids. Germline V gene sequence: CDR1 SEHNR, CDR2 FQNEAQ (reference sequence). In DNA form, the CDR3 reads TGTGCCAGCAGCTCTAGACAACCCCAAGAGACCCAGTACTTC. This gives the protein CASSSRQPQETQYF.

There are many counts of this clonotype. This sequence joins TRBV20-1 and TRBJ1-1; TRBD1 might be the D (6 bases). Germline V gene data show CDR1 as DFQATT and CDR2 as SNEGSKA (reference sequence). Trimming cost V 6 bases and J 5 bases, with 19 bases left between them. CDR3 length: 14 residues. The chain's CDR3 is CSAPVGGPGTEAFF. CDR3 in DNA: TGCAGTGCCCCAGTTGGGGGGCCGGGGACTGAAGCTTTCTTT.